The present TCR beta chain was sequenced within a study of control samples from healthy donors and cancer patients. Only in-frame clones appear in the TCRdb table, and some are missing; sequencing was by immunoSEQ multiplex PCR. The repertoire holds approximately 89,000 clones, with 85% as singletons. The CDR3 spans 14 residues. V was pared by 6 bases and J by 5 bases, with 7 bases of the junction left unmatched. Germline V gives CDR1 SGHDT, CDR2 YYEEEE. The specimen sequenced was blood. This chain links TRBV5-6 with TRBJ2-5, with TRBD2 matching 10 bases. The source of this sequence is a middle-aged woman in good health. In DNA, the CDR3 is TGTGCCAGCAAAATAGCGGGGGGCAGGGAGACCCAGTACTTC. It is translated as CASKIAGGRETQYF.